This T cell receptor beta chain came from a study of tumor-infiltrating lymphocytes in primary liver carcinoma. Turning to the study itself: The study obtained roughly 3.65 to 7.5 million productive TCRbeta reads per sample, similar across tissue types.

Co-extracted RNA and DNA came from roughly 20-30 mg of unsorted bulk tissue. TCR beta cDNA was reverse-transcribed from roughly 520 ng of total RNA. The reaction used a constant-region primer and ProtoScript II reverse transcriptase. Libraries covering TCR beta were generated through three nested multiplex PCR rounds (using a slightly modified ARM-PCR). The study ran its first two PCR rounds for roughly 10 cycles each, using TRBV1-TRBV30 forward primers and a C-beta reverse primer. Via MiXCR, TCRdb re-called the multiplex PCR reads, giving one row per CDR3 protein. The profile shows approximately 190,000 distinct CDR3 sequences, about 82% of them singletons. Of note for this clonotype: Antigen: not known. Germline is not matched at one junction end, which may reflect a read error.

Study-level findings and limits: Tumor-adjacent and tumor-blood pairs displayed less overlap than did pairs of tumor regions.

Looked up from germline, CDR1 is SGHAT and CDR2 is FQNNGV. The length of the CDR3 is 14 residues. The chain joins TRBV11-2 to TRBJ2-7; D is possibly TRBD1 (5 bases). The clonotype originates from a man aged 40-55 years with primary liver carcinoma and hepatitis B virus infection. Sequenced material: tumor tissue from primary liver carcinoma. The CDR3 sequence is CPSSSNRNSYEEYF. CDR3 coding DNA: TGTCCCAGCAGCTCTAACAGGAACTCGTACGAGGAGTACTTC.